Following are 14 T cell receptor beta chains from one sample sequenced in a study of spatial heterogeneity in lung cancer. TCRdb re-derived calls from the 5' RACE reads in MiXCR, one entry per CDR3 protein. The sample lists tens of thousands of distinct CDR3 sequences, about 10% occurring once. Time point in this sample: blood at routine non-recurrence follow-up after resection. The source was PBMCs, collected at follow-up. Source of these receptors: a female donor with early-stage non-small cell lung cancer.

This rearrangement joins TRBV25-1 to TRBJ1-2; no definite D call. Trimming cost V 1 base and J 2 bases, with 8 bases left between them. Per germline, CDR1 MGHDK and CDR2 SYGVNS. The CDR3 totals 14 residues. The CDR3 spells CASSEFGENYGYTF. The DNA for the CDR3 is TGTGCCAGCAGTGAATTTGGGGAGAACTATGGCTACACCTTC.

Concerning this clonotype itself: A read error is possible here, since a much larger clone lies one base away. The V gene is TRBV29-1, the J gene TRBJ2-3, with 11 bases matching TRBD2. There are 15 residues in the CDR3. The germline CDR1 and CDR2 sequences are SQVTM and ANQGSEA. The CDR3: CGVMTSGEGTDTQYF. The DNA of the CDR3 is TGCGGCGTCATGACTAGCGGGGAGGGCACAGATACGCAGTATTTT.

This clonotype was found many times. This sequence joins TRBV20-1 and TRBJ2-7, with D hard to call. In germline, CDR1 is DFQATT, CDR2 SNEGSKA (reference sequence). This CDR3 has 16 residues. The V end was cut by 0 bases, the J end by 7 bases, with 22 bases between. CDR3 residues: CSARDPNGPTAKEQYF. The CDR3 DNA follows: TGCAGTGCTAGAGATCCTAACGGGCCGACGGCGAAAGAGCAGTACTTC.

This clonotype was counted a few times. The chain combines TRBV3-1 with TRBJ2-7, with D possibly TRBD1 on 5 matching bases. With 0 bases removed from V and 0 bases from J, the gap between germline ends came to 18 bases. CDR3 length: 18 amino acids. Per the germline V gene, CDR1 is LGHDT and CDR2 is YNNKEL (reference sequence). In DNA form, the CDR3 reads TGTGCCAGCAGCCAAGAGCCCCCCGTTGGGGCCGTCTCCTACGAGCAGTACTTC. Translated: CASSQEPPVGAVSYEQYF.

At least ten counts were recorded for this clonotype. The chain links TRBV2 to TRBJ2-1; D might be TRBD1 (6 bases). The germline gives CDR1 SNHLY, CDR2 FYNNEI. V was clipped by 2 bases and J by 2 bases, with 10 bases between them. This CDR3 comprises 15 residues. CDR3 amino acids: CASSEPDSPYNEQFF. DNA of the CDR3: TGTGCCAGCAGTGAACCGGACAGTCCCTACAATGAGCAGTTCTTC.

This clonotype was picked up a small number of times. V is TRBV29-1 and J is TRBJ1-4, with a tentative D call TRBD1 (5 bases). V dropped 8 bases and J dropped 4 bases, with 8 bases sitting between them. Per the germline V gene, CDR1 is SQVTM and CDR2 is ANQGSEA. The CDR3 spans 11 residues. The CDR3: CSQQVNEKLFF. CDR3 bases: TGCAGCCAACAGGTTAATGAAAAACTGTTTTTT.

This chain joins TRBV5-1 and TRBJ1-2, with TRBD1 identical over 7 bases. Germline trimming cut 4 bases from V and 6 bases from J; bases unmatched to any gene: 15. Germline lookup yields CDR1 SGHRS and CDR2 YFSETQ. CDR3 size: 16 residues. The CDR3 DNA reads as TGCGCCAGCAGCCCTATTTCTACAGGGGATAAAGATGGCTACACCTTC. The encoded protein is CASSPISTGDKDGYTF. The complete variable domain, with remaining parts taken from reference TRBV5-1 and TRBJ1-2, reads KAGVTQTPRYLIKTRGQQVTLSCSPISGHRSVSWYQQTPGQGLQFLFEYFSETQRNKGNFPGRFSGRQFSNSRSEMNVSTLELGDSALYLCASSPISTGDKDGYTFGSGTRLTVV.

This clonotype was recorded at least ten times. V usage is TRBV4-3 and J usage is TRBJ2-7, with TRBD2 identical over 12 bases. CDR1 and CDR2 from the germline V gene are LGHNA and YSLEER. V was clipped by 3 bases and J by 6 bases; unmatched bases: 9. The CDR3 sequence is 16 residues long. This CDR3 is CASSQAGTSGLGEQYF. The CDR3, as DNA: TGCGCCAGCAGCCAGGCCGGGACTAGCGGGCTCGGCGAGCAGTACTTC.

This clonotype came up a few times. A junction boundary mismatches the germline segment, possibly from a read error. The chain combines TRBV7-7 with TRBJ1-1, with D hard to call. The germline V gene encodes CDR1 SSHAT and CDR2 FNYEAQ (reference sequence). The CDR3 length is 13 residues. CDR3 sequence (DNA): TGTGCTAGCAGCCCGAGTATGAACACTGAAGCTTTCTTT. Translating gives CASSPSMNTEAFF. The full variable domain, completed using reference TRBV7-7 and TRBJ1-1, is GAGVSQSPRYKVTKRGQDVTLRCDPISSHATLYWYQQALGQGPEFLTYFNYEAQPDKSGLPSDRFSAERPEGSISTLTIQRTEQRDSAMYRCASSPSMNTEAFFGQGTRLTVV.

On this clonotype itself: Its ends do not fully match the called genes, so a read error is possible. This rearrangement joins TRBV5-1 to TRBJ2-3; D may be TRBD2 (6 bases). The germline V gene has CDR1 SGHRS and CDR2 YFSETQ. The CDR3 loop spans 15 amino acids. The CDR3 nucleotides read TGCACCAGCAGCTGGCGGGCGGGGCGCACAGATACGCAGTATTTT. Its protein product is CTSSWRAGRTDTQYF. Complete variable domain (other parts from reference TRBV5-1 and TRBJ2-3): KAGVTQTPRYLIKTRGQQVTLSCSPISGHRSVSWYQQTPGQGLQFLFEYFSETQRNKGNFPGRFSGRQFSNSRSEMNVSTLELGDSALYLCTSSWRAGRTDTQYFGPGTRLTVL.

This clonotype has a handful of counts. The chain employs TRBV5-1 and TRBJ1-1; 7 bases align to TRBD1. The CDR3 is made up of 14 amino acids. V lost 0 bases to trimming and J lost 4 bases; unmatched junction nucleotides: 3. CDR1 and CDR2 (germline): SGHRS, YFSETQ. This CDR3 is CASSLGPGGTEAFF. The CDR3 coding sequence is TGCGCCAGCAGCTTGGGTCCAGGGGGCACTGAAGCTTTCTTT.

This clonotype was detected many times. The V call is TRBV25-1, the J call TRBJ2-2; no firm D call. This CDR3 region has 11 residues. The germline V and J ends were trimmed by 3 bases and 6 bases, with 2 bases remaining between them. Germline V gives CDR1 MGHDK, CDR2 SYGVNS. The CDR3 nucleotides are TGTGCCAGCAGTGATTCCGGGGAGCTGTTTTTT. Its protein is CASSDSGELFF.

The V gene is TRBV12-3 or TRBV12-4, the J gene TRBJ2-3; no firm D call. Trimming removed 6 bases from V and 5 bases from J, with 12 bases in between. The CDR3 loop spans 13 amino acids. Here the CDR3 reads CASSRVLGDTQYF. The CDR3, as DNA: TGTGCCAGCAGCCGGGTCCTAGGAGATACGCAGTATTTT.

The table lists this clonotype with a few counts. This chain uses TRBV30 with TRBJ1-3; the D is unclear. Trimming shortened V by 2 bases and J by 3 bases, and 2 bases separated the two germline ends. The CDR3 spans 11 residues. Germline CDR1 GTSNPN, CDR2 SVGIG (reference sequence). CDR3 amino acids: CAWSFGNTIYF. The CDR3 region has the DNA TGTGCCTGGAGTTTTGGAAACACCATATATTTT.